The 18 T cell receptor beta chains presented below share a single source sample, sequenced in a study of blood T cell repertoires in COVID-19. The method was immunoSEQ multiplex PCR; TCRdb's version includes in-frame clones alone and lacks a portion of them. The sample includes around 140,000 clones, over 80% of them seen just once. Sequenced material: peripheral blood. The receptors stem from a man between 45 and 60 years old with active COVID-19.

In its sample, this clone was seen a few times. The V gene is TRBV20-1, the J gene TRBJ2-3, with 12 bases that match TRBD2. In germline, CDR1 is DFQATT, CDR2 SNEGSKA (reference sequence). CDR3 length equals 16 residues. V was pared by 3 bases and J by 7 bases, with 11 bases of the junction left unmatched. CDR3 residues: CSASGPGLAGQNTQYF. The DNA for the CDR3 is TGCAGTGCTAGTGGCCCGGGACTAGCGGGTCAAAATACGCAGTATTTT.

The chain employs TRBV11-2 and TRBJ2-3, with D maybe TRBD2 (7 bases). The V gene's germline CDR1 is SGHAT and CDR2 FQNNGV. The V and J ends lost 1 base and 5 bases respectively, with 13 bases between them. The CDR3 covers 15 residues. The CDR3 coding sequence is TGTGCCAGCAGCTTAGGAGGGGGGAGGGGAGATACGCAGTATTTT. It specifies CASSLGGGRGDTQYF.

CDR3 in amino acids: CASSFGARVYGYTF. The DNA for the CDR3 is TGTGCCAGCAGCTTTGGCGCCAGGGTATATGGCTACACCTTC. The chain joins TRBV7-2 to TRBJ1-2; a possible D gene is TRBD1 (5 bases). Germline V gene sequence: CDR1 SGHTA, CDR2 FQGNSA. With 3 bases removed from V and 5 bases from J, the gap between germline ends came to 13 bases. The CDR3 spans 14 residues.

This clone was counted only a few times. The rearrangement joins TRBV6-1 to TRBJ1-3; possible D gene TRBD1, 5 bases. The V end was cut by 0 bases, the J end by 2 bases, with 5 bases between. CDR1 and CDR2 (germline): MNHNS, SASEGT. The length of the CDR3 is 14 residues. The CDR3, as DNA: TGTGCCAGCAGTGAAGCAGGGGCTGGAAACACCATATATTTT. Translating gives CASSEAGAGNTIYF.

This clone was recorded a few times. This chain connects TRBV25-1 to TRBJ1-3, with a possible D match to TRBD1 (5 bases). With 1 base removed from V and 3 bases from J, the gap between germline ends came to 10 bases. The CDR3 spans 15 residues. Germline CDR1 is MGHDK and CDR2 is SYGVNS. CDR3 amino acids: CASSESGFGGNTIYF. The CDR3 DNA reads TGTGCCAGCAGTGAATCAGGGTTCGGTGGAAACACCATATATTTT. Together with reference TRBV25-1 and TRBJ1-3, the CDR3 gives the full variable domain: EADIYQTPRYLVIGTGKKITLECSQTMGHDKMYWYQQDPGMELHLIHYSYGVNSTEKGDLSSESTVSRIRTEHFPLTLESARPSHTSQYLCASSESGFGGNTIYFGEGSWLTVV.

The CDR3: CASSLTGAGANVLTF. CDR3 sequence (DNA): TGTGCCAGCAGCTTAACAGGGGCTGGGGCCAACGTCCTGACTTTC. The chain couples TRBV5-6 to TRBJ2-6, with 7 positions matching TRBD1. CDR3 length equals 15 residues. V lost 2 bases, J lost 2 bases, and 1 base stayed unmatched. Germline-derived CDR1 and CDR2 are SGHDT and YYEEEE.

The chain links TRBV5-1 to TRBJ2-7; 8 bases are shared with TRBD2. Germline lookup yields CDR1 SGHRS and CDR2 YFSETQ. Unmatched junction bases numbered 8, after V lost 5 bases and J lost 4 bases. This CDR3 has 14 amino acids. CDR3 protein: CASRKRGLSYEQYF. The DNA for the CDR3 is TGCGCCAGCAGGAAGCGGGGGCTCTCATACGAGCAGTACTTC.

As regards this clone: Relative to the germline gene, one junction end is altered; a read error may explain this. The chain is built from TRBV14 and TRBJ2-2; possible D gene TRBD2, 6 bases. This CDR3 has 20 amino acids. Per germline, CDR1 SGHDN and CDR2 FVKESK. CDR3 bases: TGTGCCCGCAGCCAAGGCGGGACTGCACTCCTGGATAGGAACACCGGGGAGCTGTTTTTT. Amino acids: CARSQGGTALLDRNTGELFF.

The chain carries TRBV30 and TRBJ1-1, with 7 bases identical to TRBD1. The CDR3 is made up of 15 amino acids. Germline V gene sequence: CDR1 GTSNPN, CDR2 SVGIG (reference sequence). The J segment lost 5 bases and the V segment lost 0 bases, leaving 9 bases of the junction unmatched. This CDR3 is CAWSVLTGARTEAFF. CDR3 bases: TGTGCCTGGAGTGTACTAACAGGGGCGCGGACTGAAGCTTTCTTT.

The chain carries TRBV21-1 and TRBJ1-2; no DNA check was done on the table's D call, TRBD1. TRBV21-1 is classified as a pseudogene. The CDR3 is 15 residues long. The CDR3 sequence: CASSKSGRANYGYTF. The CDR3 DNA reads TGTGCCAGCAGCAAGTCAGGTCGTGCAAACTATGGCTACACCTTC.

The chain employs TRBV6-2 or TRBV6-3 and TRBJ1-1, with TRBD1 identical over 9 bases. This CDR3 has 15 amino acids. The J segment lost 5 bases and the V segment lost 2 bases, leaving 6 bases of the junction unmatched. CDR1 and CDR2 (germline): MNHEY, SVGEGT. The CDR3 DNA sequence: TGTGCCAGCAGTTACCCCGGGACAGGGAAAACTGAAGCTTTCTTT. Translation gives CASSYPGTGKTEAFF.

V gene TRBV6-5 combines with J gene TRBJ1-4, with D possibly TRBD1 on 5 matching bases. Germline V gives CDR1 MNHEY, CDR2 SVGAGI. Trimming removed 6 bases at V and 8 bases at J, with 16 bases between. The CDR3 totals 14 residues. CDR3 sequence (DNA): TGTGCCAGCAGAACGGACTATCGGGGCGAAAAACTGTTTTTT. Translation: CASRTDYRGEKLFF.

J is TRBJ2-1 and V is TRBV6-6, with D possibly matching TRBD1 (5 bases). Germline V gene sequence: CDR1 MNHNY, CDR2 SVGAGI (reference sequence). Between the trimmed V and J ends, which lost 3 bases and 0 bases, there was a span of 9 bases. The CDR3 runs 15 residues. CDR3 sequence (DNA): TGTGCCAGCAGTTATAGGGGAAACTCCTACAATGAGCAGTTCTTC. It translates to CASSYRGNSYNEQFF.

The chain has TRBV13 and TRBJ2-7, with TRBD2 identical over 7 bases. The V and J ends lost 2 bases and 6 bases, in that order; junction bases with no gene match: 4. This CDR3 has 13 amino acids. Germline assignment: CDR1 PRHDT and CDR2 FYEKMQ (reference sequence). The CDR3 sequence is CASSLSGVSEQYF. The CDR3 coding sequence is TGTGCCAGCAGCTTAAGCGGGGTGAGCGAGCAGTACTTC.

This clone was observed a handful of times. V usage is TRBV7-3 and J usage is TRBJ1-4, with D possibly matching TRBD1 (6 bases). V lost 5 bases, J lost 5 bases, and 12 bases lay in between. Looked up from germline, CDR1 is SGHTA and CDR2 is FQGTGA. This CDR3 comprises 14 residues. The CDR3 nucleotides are TGTGCCAGCAGCCCGGGGGGCGGGAATGAAAAACTGTTTTTT. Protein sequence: CASSPGGGNEKLFF.

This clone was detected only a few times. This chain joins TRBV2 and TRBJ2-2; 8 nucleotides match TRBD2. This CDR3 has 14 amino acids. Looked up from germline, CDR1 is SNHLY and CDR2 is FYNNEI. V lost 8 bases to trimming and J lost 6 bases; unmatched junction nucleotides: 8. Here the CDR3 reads CASRRTGGAGELFF. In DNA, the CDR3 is TGTGCCAGCCGTCGGACGGGAGGGGCCGGGGAGCTGTTTTTT.

In DNA, the CDR3 is TGTGCCAGCAGCTCCGGACAGCTCTCTGGTAGTGAAAAACTGTTTTTT. Translating it yields CASSSGQLSGSEKLFF. The V and J genes are TRBV7-9 and TRBJ1-4; maybe TRBD1 (6 bases). Trimming took 4 bases from V and 7 from J, leaving 19 bases between them. The CDR3 is 16 amino acids. Germline lookup yields CDR1 SEHNR and CDR2 FQNEAQ (reference sequence).

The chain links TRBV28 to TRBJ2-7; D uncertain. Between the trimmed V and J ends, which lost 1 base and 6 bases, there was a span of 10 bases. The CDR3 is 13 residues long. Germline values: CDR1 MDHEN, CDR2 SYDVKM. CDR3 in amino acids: CASSLFRVSEQYF. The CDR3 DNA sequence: TGTGCCAGCAGTTTATTTCGGGTTAGCGAGCAGTACTTC.